These T cell receptor beta chains were read from a single sample in a study of blood T cell repertoires in COVID-19. The protocol was immunoSEQ multiplex PCR, while the TCRdb copy is restricted to in-frame clones and leaves out a portion. The repertoire consists of fewer than 40,000 clones, with approximately 91% occurring once and the leading ten covering around 35%. Material: peripheral blood. The receptors come from a man aged 70 or older with active COVID-19. Both conserved end residues are part of each CDR3. Fields, in order: J gene, clone size, V gene, D gene, CDR3 DNA, CDR3 protein. D genes are given only for firm matches. The size entry is marked missing in some rows and otherwise reads once, few, many or a size class.

>TRBJ2-2|-|TRBV7-7|-
TGTGCTAGCAGCTTAACGGGGACGAACACCGGGGAGCTGTTTTTT
CASSLTGTNTGELFF
>TRBJ2-7|-|TRBV28|-
TGTGCCAGCACCCGAGGAGGGGGCGGATCCTACGAGCAGTACTTC
CASTRGGGGSYEQYF
>TRBJ1-3|-|TRBV7-2|-
TGTGCCAGCGGCGGATCTTCTGGAAACACCATATATTTT
CASGGSSGNTIYF
>TRBJ1-2|-|TRBV7-9|-
TGTGCCAGCAGCCCGGACAATTATGGCTACACCTTC
CASSPDNYGYTF
>TRBJ1-5|-|TRBV19|TRBD1
TGTGCCAGTAGTGTCGGGGACAGCTCTTCTTATAGCAATCAGCCCCAGCATTTT
CASSVGDSSSYSNQPQHF
>TRBJ1-3|-|TRBV4-1|-
TGCGCCAGCAGCCAAGTTCCCCGGTTTCTTAAAGGAAACACCATATATTTT
CASSQVPRFLKGNTIYF
>TRBJ2-6|-|TRBV25-1|-
TGTGCCAGCACAGACTCTGGGGCCAACGTCCTGACTTTC
CASTDSGANVLTF
>TRBJ2-2|-|TRBV13|TRBD2
TGTGCCAGCAGTTTCACCCTAGCGGGAGCCGGGGAGCTGTTTTTT
CASSFTLAGAGELFF
>TRBJ2-7|-|TRBV12-2|-
TGTGCAAGTCGCTCGCCTAGCTCCTACGAGCAGTACTTC
CASRSPSSYEQYF
>TRBJ2-7|-|TRBV6-2/TRBV6-3|TRBD2
TGTGCCAGCAGCACCAGGATAGCGGGGGGCCCCTACGAGCAGTACTTC
CASSTRIAGGPYEQYF
>TRBJ2-5|-|TRBV7-6|TRBD1
TGTGCCAGCAGCTTAGCCCCCGCCAGGACAGGGCAAGAGACCCAGTACTTC
CASSLAPARTGQETQYF
>TRBJ2-7|-|TRBV15|TRBD1
TGTGCCACCAGCAGAGATCTACCGGGACAGGGGGCCTACGAGCAGTACTTC
CATSRDLPGQGAYEQYF
>TRBJ2-1|-|TRBV6-2/TRBV6-3|-
TGTGCCAGCAGTTACGGTCTAGCCCCTTACAATGAGCAGTTCTTC
CASSYGLAPYNEQFF
>TRBJ2-3|-|TRBV4-1|TRBD2
TGCGCCAGCAGCCACAGGGGACTAGCGGGGAGAGATACGCAGTATTTT
CASSHRGLAGRDTQYF
>TRBJ1-5|-|TRBV7-8|-
TGTGCCAGCAGCCCGTTTTCACCGGGGCAGCCCCAGCATTTT
CASSPFSPGQPQHF
>TRBJ1-4|-|TRBV27|-
TGTGCCAGCAGTACCGGGAGATCAACTAATGAAAAACTGTTTTTT
CASSTGRSTNEKLFF
>TRBJ1-1|-|TRBV28|-
TGTGCCAGCAGGCCGACAGGACGCACTGAAGCTTTCTTT
CASRPTGRTEAFF
>TRBJ2-1|-|TRBV2|TRBD2
TGTGCCAGCAGTATCCCGCGGGGGGAGAACAATGAGCAGTTCTTC
CASSIPRGENNEQFF
>TRBJ2-1|-|TRBV7-2|-
TGTGCCAGCAGCTTAGATGTTCAGGGGAATGAGCAGTTCTTC
CASSLDVQGNEQFF
>TRBJ2-2|-|TRBV5-1|TRBD1
TGCGCCAGCAGACCACGGACAGGGGGCAGCACCGGGGAGCTGTTTTTT
CASRPRTGGSTGELFF
>TRBJ2-1|few|TRBV10-3|TRBD2
TGTGCCATCAGTGCTACCGGGACTAGCGGGAGGAGTAATGAGCAGTTCTTC
CAISATGTSGRSNEQFF
>TRBJ2-7|once|TRBV18|-
TGTGCCAGCTCACCAGGAATTGGGGAGACCTACGAGCAGTACTTC
CASSPGIGETYEQYF
>TRBJ2-7|once|TRBV9|-
TGTGCCAGCAGCGTGGGCCAGGGGTCGAGCTCCTACGAGCAGTACTTC
CASSVGQGSSSYEQYF
>TRBJ2-6|-|TRBV19|TRBD1
TGTGCCAGTAGTACCGACAGGGCTGGGGCCAACGTCCTGACTTTC
CASSTDRAGANVLTF
>TRBJ2-2|-|TRBV2|TRBD1
TGTGCCAGCAGGAGGGACAGGGTGGACGGGGAGCTGTTTTTT
CASRRDRVDGELFF
>TRBJ2-5|-|TRBV2|TRBD1
TGTGCCAGCAGTGAACAGGGGGACCGAGGGGCCCAGTACTTC
CASSEQGDRGAQYF
>TRBJ2-7|-|TRBV5-1|TRBD1
TGCGCCAGCAGTCATGGGGGACAGGGATTTTACGAGCAGTACTTC
CASSHGGQGFYEQYF
>TRBJ2-3|-|TRBV28|-
TGTGCCAGCAGCCCACCCGGTGTCTCCACAGATACGCAGTATTTT
CASSPPGVSTDTQYF
>TRBJ2-3|-|TRBV19|TRBD1
TGTGCCAGTAGTACCCCGAGGGCAGGGGGCCGGACAGATACGCAGTATTTT
CASSTPRAGGRTDTQYF
>TRBJ2-1|-|TRBV7-8|TRBD2
TGTGCCAGCAGCCTCGGGGGGGCAGCGGCCTACAATGAGCAGTTCTTC
CASSLGGAAAYNEQFF
>TRBJ1-2|once|TRBV7-2|-
TGTGCCAGCAGCAACTCGGGTTTCGGTACGTCGCTCTACACCTTC
CASSNSGFGTSLYTF
>TRBJ2-2|-|TRBV19|TRBD2
TGTGCCAGTAAAGGGACTAGCGGGGCGAACACCGGGGAGCTGTTTTTT
CASKGTSGANTGELFF
>TRBJ1-6|-|TRBV27|-
TGTGCCAGCAGGTTCAAGGAGAATTCACCCCTCCACTTT
CASRFKENSPLHF
>TRBJ1-2|-|TRBV12-3/TRBV12-4|-
TGTGCCAGCAGCATACAAGTTCTCTATGGCTACACCTTC
CASSIQVLYGYTF
>TRBJ2-6|-|TRBV28|-
TGTGCCAGCAGGACTCCCTCTGGGGCCAACGTCCTGACTTTC
CASRTPSGANVLTF
>TRBJ2-7|once|TRBV5-1|TRBD1
TGCGCCAGCAGACCCGGGACAGGGGTCTACGAGCAGTACTTC
CASRPGTGVYEQYF
>TRBJ1-2|-|TRBV6-2/TRBV6-3|-
TGTGCCAGCAGTTACGGGAGTAGCCCAATCTATGGCTACACCTTC
CASSYGSSPIYGYTF
>TRBJ2-1|once|TRBV6-6|-
TGTGCCAGCAGTCCCCCTTCCCGTCGAGGGTCCTACAATGAGCAGTTCTTC
CASSPPSRRGSYNEQFF
>TRBJ2-1|-|TRBV4-2|TRBD2
TGTGCCAGCAGCCCTAGACTAGCGGGGGGGCACACTGAGCAGTTCTTC
CASSPRLAGGHTEQFF
>TRBJ2-7|-|TRBV2|TRBD2
TGTGCCAGCGGCCGACTAGCGGGACCCTACGAGCAGTACTTC
CASGRLAGPYEQYF